Listed below are T cell receptor beta chains from one sample, sequenced in a study of cytomegalovirus exposure and HLA in healthy donors. Here immunoSEQ multiplex PCR was the method, and the copy in TCRdb shows in-frame clones only, minus some. The table has about 180,000 clones, roughly 80% seen once; the top ten hold around 7.3%. Sequenced sample: PBMCs. Receptors were obtained from a man aged 30 to 45 in good health and CMV-seropositive. Each CDR3 is given with its conserved first and last residue. A D gene is named only where the DNA matches it firmly. Clone size, where shown, is once, few, many, or a class for clones that have expanded.

abundance	d_gene	v_gene	j_gene	CDR3nt	CDR3aa
few	NA	TRBV18	TRBJ2-7	TGTGCCAGCGAAGCCATCGGGGGTTCCTACGAGCAGTACTTC	CASEAIGGSYEQYF
NA	NA	TRBV11-2	TRBJ2-5	TGTGCCAGCAGCTTAAGAGGCTTAGCAGAGACCCAGTACTTC	CASSLRGLAETQYF
NA	TRBD2	TRBV27	TRBJ2-7	TGTGCCAGCAAACTCAGGTTTGGACTAGTGATTTACGAGCAGTACTTC	CASKLRFGLVIYEQYF
NA	TRBD2	TRBV6-4	TRBJ2-3	TGTGCCAGCAGTCGAGGGACTAGCGGGGGGGCCACAGATACGCAGTATTTT	CASSRGTSGGATDTQYF
NA	TRBD1	TRBV2	TRBJ2-7	TGTGCCTCCTGGGACAGTTTGTCCTACGAGCAGTACTTC	CASWDSLSYEQYF
once	TRBD1	TRBV7-9	TRBJ1-1	TGTGCCAGCAGCTTAGACCGGACAGGGAACACTGAAGCTTTCTTT	CASSLDRTGNTEAFF
NA	NA	TRBV19	TRBJ1-2	TGTGCCAGTAGTATACCCGGTGGGGGGAACTATGGCTACACCTTC	CASSIPGGGNYGYTF
NA	NA	TRBV11-2	TRBJ2-2	TGTGCCAGCAGCCCCAACAGGGTAACGAACACCGGGGAGCTGTTTTTT	CASSPNRVTNTGELFF
few	NA	TRBV12-5	TRBJ2-7	TGTGCTAGTGGTTTGTCGGGGTTCTCCTACGAGCAGTACTTC	CASGLSGFSYEQYF
NA	NA	TRBV14	TRBJ2-5	TGTGCCAGCAGCCGATGGGTGGGCCTGGAGACCCAGTACTTC	CASSRWVGLETQYF
NA	NA	TRBV5-5	TRBJ1-1	TGTGCCAGCAGCACTGGAGGTAACACTGAAGCTTTCTTT	CASSTGGNTEAFF
NA	TRBD2	TRBV9	TRBJ2-1	TGTGCCAGCAGCGTAGATAGCGGGGGGGCCAATGAGCAGTTCTTC	CASSVDSGGANEQFF
NA	NA	TRBV7-9	TRBJ1-1	TGTGCCAGCAGCCTAAACGGGTACACTGAAGCTTTCTTT	CASSLNGYTEAFF
NA	NA	TRBV5-1	TRBJ2-5	TGCGCCAGCAGCTTGGGACAGGTCCAAGAGACCCAGTACTTC	CASSLGQVQETQYF
NA	NA	TRBV27	TRBJ2-7	TGTGCCAGCAGTTTAAATCGACAGTTCAGAACCTACGAGCAGTACTTC	CASSLNRQFRTYEQYF
NA	TRBD1	TRBV18	TRBJ2-3	TGTGCCAGCTCACCACCGGAGGCAGGGGGCTTTACAGATACGCAGTATTTT	CASSPPEAGGFTDTQYF
NA	TRBD2	TRBV19	TRBJ2-3	TGTGCCAGTAGTCCCCGGACTAGCGGGAGCACAGATACGCAGTATTTT	CASSPRTSGSTDTQYF
NA	TRBD1	TRBV30	TRBJ2-5	TGTGCCTGGGGGGGACAGGGTAAGGGCTCGGAGACCCAGTACTTC	CAWGGQGKGSETQYF
NA	TRBD1	TRBV6-5	TRBJ2-7	TGTGCCAGCAGTTACCAGGGGACAGGGCCCTTGTACGAGCAGTACTTC	CASSYQGTGPLYEQYF
NA	NA	TRBV5-4	TRBJ2-2	TGTGCCAGCAGCCTAAACGGTCCCCCAGGCGCCGGGGAGCTGTTTTTT	CASSLNGPPGAGELFF
NA	NA	TRBV7-8	TRBJ1-1	TGTGCCAGCAGCTTAAGGGGCGGGGACACTGAAGCTTTCTTT	CASSLRGGDTEAFF
NA	NA	TRBV11-3	TRBJ2-7	TGTGCCAGCAGCTTCCAGACAGCAGACTACGAGCAGTACTTC	CASSFQTADYEQYF
NA	TRBD1	TRBV5-1	TRBJ2-3	TGCGCCAGCACGACTCCTCGACAGGGGTCGGCAGATACGCAGTATTTT	CASTTPRQGSADTQYF
NA	TRBD2	TRBV25-1	TRBJ2-3	TGTGCCAGCAAGCAAGCGGGGAACACAGATACGCAGTATTTT	CASKQAGNTDTQYF
NA	TRBD1	TRBV5-1	TRBJ2-5	TGCGCCAGCAGCTTGGGACAGGGGCGAGAGACCCAGTACTTC	CASSLGQGRETQYF
NA	NA	TRBV7-9	TRBJ2-3	TGTTCCAGCAGCCGAGGACAGACCACAGATACGCAGTATTTT	CSSSRGQTTDTQYF
NA	TRBD1	TRBV30	TRBJ1-2	TGTGCCTGGAGTCTCGGACAGGTCGGCTATGGCTACACCTTC	CAWSLGQVGYGYTF
NA	TRBD1	TRBV30	TRBJ2-5	TGTGCCTGGGGTTATGGGACAGGGGGCCGCGAGACCCAGTACTTC	CAWGYGTGGRETQYF
NA	NA	TRBV27	TRBJ2-2	TGTGCCAGCAGTAGCTTTAACACCGGGGAGCTGTTTTTT	CASSSFNTGELFF
NA	TRBD2	TRBV11-2	TRBJ2-2	TGTGCCAGCAGCTTCGGGACTAGCGGGGTCCTCGGCGGGGAGCTGTTTTTT	CASSFGTSGVLGGELFF
NA	TRBD1	TRBV5-1	TRBJ1-1	TGCGCCAGCAGCACCGGACAGGGGGCGAACACTGAAGCTTTCTTT	CASSTGQGANTEAFF
few	NA	TRBV10-3	TRBJ2-7	TGTGCCATCAGTGAATCTCTCGGTCCTTACGAGCAGTACTTC	CAISESLGPYEQYF
NA	NA	TRBV5-6	TRBJ1-5	TGTGCCAGCAGCTTGGGAGGACTAAAGCCCCAGCATTTT	CASSLGGLKPQHF
NA	NA	TRBV4-3	TRBJ1-5	TGCGCCAGCAGAGCCAAGATGTTTCCAGGGTCATGCCAGCCCCAGCATTTT	CASRAKMFPGSCQPQHF
NA	TRBD1	TRBV5-1	TRBJ2-7	TGCGCCAGCAGCTTGGGCCGACAGGGGCAGGGCTACGAGCAGTACTTC	CASSLGRQGQGYEQYF
NA	TRBD1	TRBV30	TRBJ1-1	TGTGCCTGGAGACCCCTGGGACAGGGAAGTATGACTGAAGCTTTCTTT	CAWRPLGQGSMTEAFF
NA	NA	TRBV25-1	TRBJ1-2	TGTGCCAGCAACGGGGGGCTCAACTATGGCTACACCTTC	CASNGGLNYGYTF
NA	TRBD1	TRBV23-1	TRBJ2-7	TGCGCCAGCAGTCAATCGGGACAGGGGGCTGGCGAGCAGTACTTC	CASSQSGQGAGEQYF
NA	NA	TRBV7-9	TRBJ2-3	TGTTCCAGCAGCTTATGGGAGCGCACAGATACGCAGTATTTT	CSSSLWERTDTQYF
NA	TRBD1	TRBV9	TRBJ2-1	TGTGCCAGCAGCGTATCACTCCGTAGAGAGGGGGCGATGTTAAATGAGCAGTTCTTC	CASSVSLRREGAMLNEQFF
NA	NA	TRBV4-3	TRBJ2-5	TGCGCCAGCAGCCAAGATAGGGGGGGGACCCAGTACTTC	CASSQDRGGTQYF
NA	TRBD2	TRBV5-1	TRBJ2-7	TGCGCCAGCAGGTCGGGACTAGCTTCAAGCTCCTACGAGCAGTACTTC	CASRSGLASSSYEQYF
NA	TRBD2	TRBV5-4	TRBJ2-7	TGTGCCAGCAGCCCCAGGAGCGGGGCTTCCTACGAGCAGTACTTC	CASSPRSGASYEQYF
NA	TRBD1	TRBV7-8	TRBJ1-5	TGTGCCAGCAGCCCAGACAGGGGCCCCCTTCTTTATAGCAATCAGCCCCAGCATTTT	CASSPDRGPLLYSNQPQHF
NA	NA	TRBV19	TRBJ1-5	TGTGCCAGTAGTATAGTTTCGACCCCAGGGCCCCAGCATTTT	CASSIVSTPGPQHF
NA	NA	TRBV7-6	TRBJ1-2	TGTGCCAGCAGTTATCCGCCCCCTGAACATGGGGCCTATGGCTACACCTTC	CASSYPPPEHGAYGYTF
once	TRBD2	TRBV27	TRBJ2-5	TGTGCCAGCAGTCGGCAGCGACTAGCGGGAAGCGAGACCCAGTACTTC	CASSRQRLAGSETQYF
NA	TRBD2	TRBV9	TRBJ2-7	TGTGCCAGCAGCGTTGGACTAGCGGGAGGGATCCACGAGCAGTACTTC	CASSVGLAGGIHEQYF
NA	TRBD2	TRBV11-2	TRBJ2-7	TGTGCCAGCAGCTTAGCACACGGGGGACTAGCAGCCTACGAGCAGTACTTC	CASSLAHGGLAAYEQYF
NA	TRBD1	TRBV9	TRBJ1-1	TGTGCCAGCAGCGTTTTCGGGACAGCAAAGAACACTGAAGCTTTCTTT	CASSVFGTAKNTEAFF
NA	TRBD1	TRBV29-1	TRBJ1-2	TGCAGCGTTGCCTTGACAGGGGGCGTTAATTCTGGATATGGCTACACCTTC	CSVALTGGVNSGYGYTF
NA	TRBD2	TRBV25-1	TRBJ2-5	TGTGCCAGCAGTAGGCGGGGGGGCCGAGAGACCCAGTACTTC	CASSRRGGRETQYF
few	TRBD1	TRBV7-3	TRBJ1-1	TGTGCCAGCAGCTCAGGGGGAAGCACTGAAGCTTTCTTT	CASSSGGSTEAFF
NA	TRBD1	TRBV28	TRBJ1-2	TGTGCCAGCAGTACCCAGGGGGACAGGCATCATGGCTACACCTTC	CASSTQGDRHHGYTF
NA	NA	TRBV14	TRBJ2-3	TGTGCCAGCAGCCAAGCGAGCAGCACAGATACGCAGTATTTT	CASSQASSTDTQYF